Included here is one TCR beta chain sequence, with context. This entry comes from a study of tumor-infiltrating lymphocytes in primary liver carcinoma. Starting material for RNA and DNA co-extraction consisted of roughly 18-34 mg of unsorted bulk tissue. The template, 500 ng total RNA, yielded TCR beta cDNA made with a constant-region primer. Amplification in three nested multiplex PCR rounds with slightly modified ARM-PCR gave rise to TCR beta libraries. PCR rounds one and two used TRBV1-TRBV30 forward primers with a C-beta reverse primer for around 10 cycles each. Via MiXCR, TCRdb re-called the multiplex PCR reads, giving one row per CDR3 protein. The table shows some 55,000 distinct CDR3 sequences, with over 70% occurring only once. CDR1 is SGHAT, CDR2 FQNNGV, per germline. The CDR3 is made up of 14 amino acids. The V end was cut by 3 bases, the J end by 6 bases, with 11 bases between.

The TCR sequence derives from a man in his forties with primary liver carcinoma and hepatitis B virus infection. Sequencing was done on a sample of liver tumor tissue from sampling region 2. Stated subset: tumor region T2, inferior pole. V usage is TRBV11-2 and J usage is TRBJ1-4, with D tentatively TRBD1 (6 bases). The CDR3 DNA follows: TGTGCCAGCAGCTTTGGGGGCCCCGATGAAAAACTGTTTTTT. This gives the protein CASSFGGPDEKLFF.